This TCR beta chain was captured by sequencing in a study of human T cells and chemical hapten exposure. Each CDR3 protein gets one entry after TCRdb re-called the RACE reads with MiXCR. The sample carries some 74,000 distinct CDR3 sequences, approximately 12% recorded once. The time point: patch test 3, about 24 weeks after DPC sensitization. Treatment here: therapeutic diphenylcyclopropenone sensitization with weekly scalp DPC. The clonotype comes from a woman in her fifties or sixties with alopecia areata. Some clones in this sample may be carry-over from other donors' samples. Sample: whole blood, taken in connection with sensitization to the hapten diphenylcyclopropenone (DPC).

DNA of the CDR3: TGTGCCAGCAGAGAGAGCGTAGGGCCGAACACTGAAGCTTTCTTT. Its protein product is CASRESVGPNTEAFF. V usage is TRBV6-1 and J usage is TRBJ1-1; D uncertain. This CDR3 spans 15 amino acids. V lost 6 bases to trimming and J lost 1 base, with 15 bases between them. CDR1 is MNHNS, CDR2 SASEGT, per germline.